Reported below is one TCR beta chain. This clone was recorded only once. The clone's antigen remains unknown. It has no much larger one-base neighbor in the sample; base qualities were not kept. The data stem from a study of STAT5B mutations in CD4+ large granular lymphocyte leukemia (dated by TCRdb to between 2021 and 2022). As for the study more broadly: Among healthy controls, the CDR3 'QG' motif was associated with a particular HLA allele. The study compared the TCRbeta repertoires of patients with CD4+ T-cell large granular lymphocyte leukemia against those of healthy blood donors. Flow cytometry on FACSCanto II or FACSVerse confirmed that purified fractions exceeded 95% purity among lymphocytes.

The healthy controls were around 35 blood donors, and the buffy coats of these donors were supplied by the Finnish Red Cross blood service. All TCR-sequenced material derived from peripheral blood: patient blood samples and healthy donor buffy coats. Peripheral blood mononuclear cells were isolated by Ficoll-Hypaque gradient centrifugation. Magnetic purification was used to isolate CD4+ cells from the buffy coats of the healthy controls. The Gentra Puregene Cell and Tissue kit was used to extract genomic DNA, and a Qubit 2.0 fluorometer was used to measure the amount of genomic DNA. The germline V gene encodes CDR1 MDHEN and CDR2 SYDVKM. From its cysteine to its phenylalanine, the CDR3 spans 14 amino acids. Of the read, only the CDR3 DNA is kept; its 42 bases are in frame from base 1. V has 5 bases trimmed and J has 5 bases trimmed; junction bases matching no gene number 9. The immunoSEQ assay at survey resolution was applied to genomic DNA for sequencing of TCRbeta rearrangements. As for the authors' bioinformatics: In the TCR sequencing data, the lowest productive clonotype frequency that could be detected was 2.59 x 10-5. Analyses included only productive TCRbeta rearrangements, meaning complete and in-frame sequences. Simpson clonality, calculated in the immunoSEQ Analyzer version 3.0, was used as the measure of sample clonality. Clones were grouped by frequency into very rare, small, medium, large (1-20%) or hyperexpanded (>20%) categories. Generation probabilities were estimated with OLGA 1.2.3, V-gene circos plots were made with VDJtools, specificities were looked up in VDJdb, and CDR3 motifs were identified with GLIPH. Sourced from immuneACCESS, this table was stored by TCRdb with only in-frame sequences that have V and J called. A share of the clones is absent; for the studies checked, an unresolved V gene accounts for under half, and the remainder has no known explanation. The DNA was the basis for D and trimming; V, J and clone size are from that table. This sample is represented by about 28,000 clones; 70% to 75% of them were singletons. In total, the top ten clones hold 3.1% of the sample.

On the study overall, not on this receptor specifically: Data were not HLA-matched; higher clonality in CD4+ versus CD8+ T-LGLL could reflect the relatively small sample size. Main leukemic clonotypes were private to each patient, although 25% to 30% appeared at low frequency in other patients' non-leukemic repertoires. Enrichment of TRBV06-family usage was observed among the top patient clones (8/27) relative to healthy controls (2/35). Compared with healthy CD4+ repertoires, CD4-sorted patient repertoires appeared more clonal, and this difference remained even after the putative leukemic clones were removed.

Sequencing was done on a sample of CD4+ T cells from blood buffy coats. Here the chain combines TRBV28 and TRBJ2-7; TRBD2 lines up with 7 middle nucleotides. The TCR comes from a human donor in good health. The CDR3 in this case is CASSRWEGINEQYF. The DNA sequence follows: TGTGCCAGCAGTCGGTGGGAGGGGATAAACGAGCAGTACTTC.